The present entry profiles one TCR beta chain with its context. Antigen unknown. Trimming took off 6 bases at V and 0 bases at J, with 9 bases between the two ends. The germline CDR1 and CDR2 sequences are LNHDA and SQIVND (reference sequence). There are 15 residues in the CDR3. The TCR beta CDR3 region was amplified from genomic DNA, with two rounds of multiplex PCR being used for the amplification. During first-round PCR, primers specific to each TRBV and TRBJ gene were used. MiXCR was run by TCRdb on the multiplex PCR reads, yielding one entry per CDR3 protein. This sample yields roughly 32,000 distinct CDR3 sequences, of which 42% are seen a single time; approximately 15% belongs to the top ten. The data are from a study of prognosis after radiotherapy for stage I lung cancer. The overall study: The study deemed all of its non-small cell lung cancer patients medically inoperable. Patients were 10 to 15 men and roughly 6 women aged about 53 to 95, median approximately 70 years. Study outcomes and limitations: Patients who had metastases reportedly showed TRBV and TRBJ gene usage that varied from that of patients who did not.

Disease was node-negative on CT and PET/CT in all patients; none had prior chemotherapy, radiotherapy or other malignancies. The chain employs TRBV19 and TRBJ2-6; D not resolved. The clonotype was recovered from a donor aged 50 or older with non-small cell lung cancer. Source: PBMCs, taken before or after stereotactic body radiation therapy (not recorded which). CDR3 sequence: CASSLKTSGANVLTF. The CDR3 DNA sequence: TGTGCCAGTAGCCTGAAGACCTCTGGGGCCAACGTCCTGACTTTC.